Sequencing of this T cell receptor (beta chain) was carried out in a study of OX40 agonist ivuxolimab in advanced cancers. Study-wide background: Patients were 82.7% male with ages roughly 23 to 79, mean approximately 62. Prior therapy, whether anti-PD-1, anti-PD-L1 or anti-CTLA-4, was allowed, and roughly 40% had some. Study findings and constraints: On average, CD8+ T cells showed a greater number of expanded clones than CD4+.

Germline V lookup: CDR1 MNHNY, CDR2 SVGAGI (reference sequence). The CDR3 contains 12 residues. Trimming cost V 2 bases and J 8 bases, with 7 bases left between them. Measured with immunoSEQ multiplex PCR; TCRdb has only the in-frame clones, and not every one. The sample lists about 27,000 clones, about 90% seen once, with roughly 19% in the top ten. Concerning this clone itself: Its antigen is unidentified.

The clonotype originates from an adult with an advanced solid tumor such as melanoma, head and neck, liver or kidney cancer. Sequenced material: CD4+ or CD8+ T cells sorted from blood, taken in a trial of the OX40 agonist ivuxolimab. The chain employs TRBV6-6 and TRBJ2-1; D remains ambiguous. The CDR3 protein is CASSYNVDEQFF. The CDR3 DNA is TGTGCCAGCAGTTACAATGTAGATGAGCAGTTCTTC.